This T cell receptor beta chain was observed in a study of technical replicates of blood from a handful of donors. Using immunoSEQ multiplex PCR, the repertoire was profiled, and TCRdb retains in-frame clones only, with some absent. Among some 68,000 clones, about nine tenths were seen once, and the ten largest hold around 0.34%. The CDR3 has 13 residues. Trimming left V 3 bases short and J 4 bases short, with 9 bases between. Looked up from germline, CDR1 is KGHSH and CDR2 is LQKENI. This TCR was recovered from a human donor in good health. The material sequenced was T cells isolated from PBMCs. The genes are TRBV18 and TRBJ1-2; possible D gene TRBD1, 6 bases. The CDR3 loop reads CASSPTGTYGYTF. The CDR3 nucleotides are TGTGCCAGCTCACCTACAGGGACCTATGGCTACACCTTC. The whole variable domain, filled in from reference TRBV18 and TRBJ1-2, reads NAGVMQNPRHLVRRRGQEARLRCSPMKGHSHVYWYRQLPEEGLKFMVYLQKENIIDESGMPKERFSAEFPKEGPSILRIQQVVRGDSAAYFCASSPTGTYGYTFGSGTRLTVV.